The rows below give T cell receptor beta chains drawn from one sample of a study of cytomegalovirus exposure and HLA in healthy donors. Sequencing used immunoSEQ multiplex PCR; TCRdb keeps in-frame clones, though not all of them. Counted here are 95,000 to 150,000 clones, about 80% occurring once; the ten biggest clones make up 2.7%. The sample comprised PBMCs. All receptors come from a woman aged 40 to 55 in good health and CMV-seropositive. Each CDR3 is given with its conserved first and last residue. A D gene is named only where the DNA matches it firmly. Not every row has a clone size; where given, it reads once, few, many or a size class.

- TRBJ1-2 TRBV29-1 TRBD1 CSVADRVYGYTF TGCAGCGTCGCCGACAGGGTCTATGGCTACACCTTC
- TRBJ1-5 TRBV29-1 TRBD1 CSASGDRGSNQPQHF TGCAGCGCCTCCGGGGACAGGGGAAGCAATCAGCCCCAGCATTTT
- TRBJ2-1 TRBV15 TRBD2 CATSRELAGVYNEQFF TGTGCCACCAGCAGAGAGCTCGCGGGGGTTTACAATGAGCAGTTCTTC
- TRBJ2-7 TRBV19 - CASSTGQTYEQYF TGTGCCAGTAGTACCGGACAGACCTACGAGCAGTACTTC
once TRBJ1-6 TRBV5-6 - CASSLDSVQGYSPLHF TGTGCCAGCAGCTTAGATTCGGTTCAGGGGTATTCACCCCTCCACTTT
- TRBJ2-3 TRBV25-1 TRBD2 CASSPPLASTDTQYF TGTGCCAGCAGTCCCCCACTAGCGAGCACAGATACGCAGTATTTT
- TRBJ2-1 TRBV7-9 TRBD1 CASSTGTAYNEQFF TGTGCCAGCAGTACAGGGACAGCATACAATGAGCAGTTCTTC
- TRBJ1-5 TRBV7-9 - CASTLGVQPQHF TGTGCCAGCACCCTCGGGGTTCAGCCCCAGCATTTT
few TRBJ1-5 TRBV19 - CASSMWGGQPQHF TGTGCCAGTAGTATGTGGGGGGGCCAGCCCCAGCATTTT
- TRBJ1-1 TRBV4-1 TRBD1 CASSQEGTALIAFF TGCGCCAGCAGCCAAGAAGGGACAGCTCTCATCGCTTTCTTT
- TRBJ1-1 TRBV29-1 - CSALGGGRALNTEAFF TGCAGCGCCCTGGGCGGGGGGCGCGCCCTGAACACTGAAGCTTTCTTT
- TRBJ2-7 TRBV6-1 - CASSEAWQRQYF TGTGCCAGCAGTGAAGCGTGGCAGCGCCAGTACTTC
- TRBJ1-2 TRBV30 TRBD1 CAWSEDRAGGYTF TGTGCCTGGAGCGAGGACAGGGCCGGAGGCTACACCTTC
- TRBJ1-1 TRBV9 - CASSVAWANTEAFF TGTGCCAGCAGCGTAGCCTGGGCGAACACTGAAGCTTTCTTT
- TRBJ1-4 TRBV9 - CASSSSSGSGVEKLFF TGTGCCAGCAGCAGTAGCTCAGGGTCCGGAGTCGAAAAACTGTTTTTT
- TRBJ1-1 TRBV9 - CASSKGQNTEAFF TGTGCCAGCAGCAAGGGACAGAACACTGAAGCTTTCTTT
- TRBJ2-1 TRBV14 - CASSQLVNEQFF TGTGCCAGCAGCCAACTAGTCAATGAGCAGTTCTTC
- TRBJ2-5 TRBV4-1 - CASSRLETRGETQYF TGCGCCAGCAGCCGGTTGGAAACTCGGGGAGAGACCCAGTACTTC
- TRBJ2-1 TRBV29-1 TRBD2 CSVSIAGGRNEQFF TGCAGCGTTTCCATAGCGGGGGGGCGTAATGAGCAGTTCTTC
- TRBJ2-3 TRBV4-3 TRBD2 CASSQTRLAGGTTDTQYF TGCGCCAGCAGCCAAACTAGGCTAGCGGGAGGGACCACAGATACGCAGTATTTT
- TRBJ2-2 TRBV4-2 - CASSQEALLLEGELFF TGTGCCAGCAGCCAAGAGGCCCTACTACTAGAAGGGGAGCTGTTTTTT
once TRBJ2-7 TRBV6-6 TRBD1 CASSDDRAPSQGGQYF TGTGCCAGCAGCGATGACAGGGCCCCTTCTCAAGGGGGGCAGTACTTC
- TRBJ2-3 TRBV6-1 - CASSERGESYTDTQYF TGTGCCAGCAGTGAGAGAGGTGAGAGTTACACAGATACGCAGTATTTT
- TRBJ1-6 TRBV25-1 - CASSERRSWNSPLHF TGTGCCAGCAGTGAACGGAGAAGTTGGAATTCACCCCTCCACTTT
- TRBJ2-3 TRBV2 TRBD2 CASSVQSGGPGTQYF TGTGCCAGCAGTGTACAAAGCGGGGGGCCGGGCACGCAGTATTTT
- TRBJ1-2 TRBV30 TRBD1 CACSGDRRLKNYGYTF TGTGCCTGTTCAGGGGACAGGCGACTCAAAAACTATGGCTACACCTTC
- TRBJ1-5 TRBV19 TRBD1 CASSRTGIDQPQHF TGTGCCAGTAGCAGGACAGGGATTGATCAGCCCCAGCATTTT
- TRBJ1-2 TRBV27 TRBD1 CASSPRTGPNYGYTF TGTGCCAGCAGTCCCCGGACAGGGCCAAACTATGGCTACACCTTC
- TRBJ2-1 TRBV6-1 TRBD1 CASSEDRASGGEQFF TGTGCCAGCAGTGAGGACAGGGCTTCGGGTGGTGAGCAGTTCTTC
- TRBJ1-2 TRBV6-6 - CASRNEAGKGYTF TGTGCCAGCAGAAACGAGGCAGGGAAAGGCTACACCTTC
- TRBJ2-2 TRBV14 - CASSHNPDTGELFF TGTGCCAGCAGCCATAACCCGGACACCGGGGAGCTGTTTTTT
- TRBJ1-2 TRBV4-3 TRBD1 CASSQGTGGTNYGYTF TGCGCCAGCAGCCAAGGAACAGGGGGCACAAACTATGGCTACACCTTC
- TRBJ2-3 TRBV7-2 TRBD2 CASSSHRTSGGADTQYF TGTGCCAGCAGTTCTCATAGGACTAGCGGGGGGGCAGATACGCAGTATTTT
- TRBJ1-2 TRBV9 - CASSARWGYTF TGTGCCAGCAGCGCCCGGTGGGGCTACACCTTC
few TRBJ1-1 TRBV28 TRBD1 CASRPGQLNTEAFF TGTGCCAGCAGGCCGGGACAGCTGAACACTGAAGCTTTCTTT
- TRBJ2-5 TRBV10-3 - CAISEPAGAYQETQYF TGTGCCATCAGTGAGCCAGCAGGGGCGTACCAAGAGACCCAGTACTTC
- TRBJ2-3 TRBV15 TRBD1 CATSLTGRSTDTQYF TGTGCCACCAGCCTGACAGGGCGTAGCACAGATACGCAGTATTTT
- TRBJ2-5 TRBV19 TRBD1 CASSLTGGETQYF TGTGCCAGTAGTCTCACAGGGGGAGAGACCCAGTACTTC
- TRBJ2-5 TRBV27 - CASSSLKGGKETQYF TGTGCCAGCAGTTCGCTGAAGGGGGGGAAAGAGACCCAGTACTTC
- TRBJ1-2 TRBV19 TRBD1 CASSRQGNYGYTF TGTGCCAGTAGTAGACAGGGTAACTATGGCTACACCTTC
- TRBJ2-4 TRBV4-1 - CASSQDETVAKNIQYF TGCGCCAGCAGCCAAGATGAGACAGTAGCCAAAAACATTCAGTACTTC
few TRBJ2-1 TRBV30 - CARGDFTYNEQFF TGTGCCCGGGGAGATTTTACCTACAATGAGCAGTTCTTC
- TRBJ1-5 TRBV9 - CASSVVGAQPQHF TGTGCCAGCAGCGTAGTAGGGGCTCAGCCCCAGCATTTT
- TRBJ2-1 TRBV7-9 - CASSSLRDNEQFF TGTGCCAGCAGCTCCCTGCGCGACAATGAGCAGTTCTTC
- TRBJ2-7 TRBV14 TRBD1 CASSQKQGVYEQYF TGTGCCAGCAGCCAGAAACAGGGGGTCTACGAGCAGTACTTC
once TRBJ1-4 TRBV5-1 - CASSLEALNEKLFF TGCGCCAGCAGCTTAGAGGCCCTTAATGAAAAACTGTTTTTT
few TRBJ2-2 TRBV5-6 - CASSLFNREIGELFF TGTGCCAGCAGCCTCTTTAACAGGGAAATCGGGGAGCTGTTTTTT
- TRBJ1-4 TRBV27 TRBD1 CASGGDRAATNEKLFF TGTGCCAGCGGGGGGGACAGGGCGGCAACTAATGAAAAACTGTTTTTT
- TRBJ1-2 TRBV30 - CAWSPQAGEGYTF TGTGCCTGGAGTCCACAGGCAGGGGAGGGCTACACCTTC